Listed below are T cell receptor beta chains from one sample, sequenced in a study of memory CD4+ T cells and cytomegalovirus serostatus. Clones were read by immunoSEQ multiplex PCR, and TCRdb kept only the in-frame ones, dropping some. The table has about 41,000 clones, 76% seen once. Sequenced input: memory CD4+ T cells from blood. All receptors derive from an adult in good health and CMV-seronegative. The CDR3 runs from the conserved cysteine through the conserved F or W. A D gene is named only where the DNA matches it firmly. Expanded clones get a size class; other rows say once, few or many, or leave the size out.

V	D	size	length	J	DNA	CDR3
TRBV4-3	TRBD2	-	14	TRBJ2-1	TGCGCCAGCAGCCAGACTAGCTTGAGCAATGAGCAGTTCTTC	CASSQTSLSNEQFF
TRBV11-2	TRBD2	-	14	TRBJ2-1	TGTGCCAGCAGCTCCGAAGCGGGAGGTTATGAGCAGTTCTTC	CASSSEAGGYEQFF
TRBV27	-	-	16	TRBJ2-3	TGTGCCAGCAAAATCTCGACAACTGGGCCCACAGATACGCAGTATTTT	CASKISTTGPTDTQYF
TRBV5-1	TRBD2	-	15	TRBJ2-7	TGCGCCAGCAGCCTTCCGACGGGAGGGCCCCACGAGCAGTACTTC	CASSLPTGGPHEQYF
TRBV29-1	TRBD1	few	14	TRBJ1-5	TGCAGCGTTGCCCCACAGGGGAGCAATCAGCCCCAGCATTTT	CSVAPQGSNQPQHF
TRBV6-1	-	-	15	TRBJ1-4	TGTGCCAGCAGTGAAAGGTTGGGGGCTAATGAAAAACTGTTTTTT	CASSERLGANEKLFF
TRBV28	TRBD1	-	17	TRBJ2-1	TGTGCCAGCAGTTCCTACCCCGCGGGACAGGGGTTTAATGAGCAGTTCTTC	CASSSYPAGQGFNEQFF
TRBV7-8	-	-	15	TRBJ2-7	TGTGCCAGCAGCTTCCGCCGGGACTCCATCAGAGAGCAGTACTTC	CASSFRRDSIREQYF
TRBV19	-	-	15	TRBJ1-1	TGTGCCAGTAGTATTCCTCAACAGGGGAACACTGAAGCTTTCTTT	CASSIPQQGNTEAFF
TRBV5-1	TRBD1	-	15	TRBJ1-2	TGCGCCAGCAGCTTGGGAAACACAGGGGGCAAAGGCTACACCTTC	CASSLGNTGGKGYTF
TRBV10-3	TRBD1	-	15	TRBJ2-6	TGTGCCACCCGGGACAGGGGGTCTGGGGCCAACGTCCTGACTTTC	CATRDRGSGANVLTF
TRBV6-5	-	-	15	TRBJ2-1	TGTGCCAGCACCAACGGGGGTCCTGGTTACAATGAGCAGTTCTTC	CASTNGGPGYNEQFF
TRBV2	TRBD2	few	13	TRBJ2-1	TGTGCCAGCAGTCGGGACTATTTAGGGGAGCAGTTCTTC	CASSRDYLGEQFF
TRBV29-1	-	-	14	TRBJ2-1	TGCAGCGTTGTAGGAGGGACGGCAAACAATGAGCAGTTCTTC	CSVVGGTANNEQFF
TRBV7-2	TRBD1	-	14	TRBJ2-2	TGTGCCAGCAGTCCCGACAGGGGCACCGGGGAGCTGTTTTTT	CASSPDRGTGELFF
TRBV30	-	-	13	TRBJ2-7	TGTGCCTGGAGCGCCGGGACATTGCCCGAGCAGTACTTC	CAWSAGTLPEQYF
TRBV9	TRBD2	-	18	TRBJ2-3	TGTGCCAGCAGCTCGACCGGGACTAGCGGGAGCTTCGCAGATACGCAGTATTTT	CASSSTGTSGSFADTQYF
TRBV7-2	TRBD2	-	16	TRBJ2-1	TGTGCCAGCAGCCACGGCAGGACTAGCGGGAACATTGAGCAGTTCTTC	CASSHGRTSGNIEQFF
TRBV28	TRBD1	-	15	TRBJ1-1	TGTGCCAGCAGTGGATACCAGGGGGATCCCTCTGAAGCTTTCTTT	CASSGYQGDPSEAFF
TRBV6-5	-	-	13	TRBJ1-5	TGTGCCAGCAGTTACGGGTCCAATCAGCCCCAGCATTTT	CASSYGSNQPQHF
TRBV5-6	TRBD1	few	13	TRBJ2-1	TGTGCCAGCAGCAAAGGGACAGGGGGAGAGCAGTTCTTC	CASSKGTGGEQFF
TRBV28	-	-	13	TRBJ1-5	TGTGCCAGCATCGCAGGGTATCAACAGCCCCAGCATTTT	CASIAGYQQPQHF
TRBV29-1	TRBD2	-	16	TRBJ2-1	TGCAGCGTCACTGGACTAGCGGGAGTTTCCTACAATGAGCAGTTCTTC	CSVTGLAGVSYNEQFF
TRBV29-1	-	-	12	TRBJ2-1	TGCAGCGTTAACGGGGCCTACAATGAGCAGTTCTTC	CSVNGAYNEQFF
TRBV19	-	-	14	TRBJ1-1	TGTGCCAGTAGTGGGACACATCAGAACACTGAAGCTTTCTTT	CASSGTHQNTEAFF
TRBV10-3	-	-	14	TRBJ2-3	TGTGCCATCCGGAGCGGACCTAGCACAGATACGCAGTATTTT	CAIRSGPSTDTQYF
TRBV4-3	-	-	14	TRBJ2-2	TGCGCCAGCAGCCAAGATGTGAACACCGGGGAGCTGTTTTTT	CASSQDVNTGELFF
TRBV10-2	TRBD1	-	15	TRBJ1-1	TGCGCCAGCCGTCTCTTTGGGGAGGGGGCGTCTGAAGCTTTCTTT	CASRLFGEGASEAFF
TRBV28	-	once	13	TRBJ1-2	TGTGCCAGCAGTTCGGGGACAAACTATGGCTACACCTTC	CASSSGTNYGYTF
TRBV2	-	-	13	TRBJ2-1	TGTGCCAGCAGTCCCCTGGCTAGCGATAAGCAGTTCTTC	CASSPLASDKQFF
TRBV28	TRBD1	-	17	TRBJ2-1	TGTGCCAGCAGTTCACGGTCCGGGACAGGATCCTACAATGAGCAGTTCTTC	CASSSRSGTGSYNEQFF
TRBV18	-	-	14	TRBJ2-7	TGTGCCAGCTCTCCCTACGGGGGAAATTACGAGCAGTACTTC	CASSPYGGNYEQYF
TRBV11-1	-	few	12	TRBJ2-7	TGTGCCAGCAGCTCTTATTCCTACGAGCAGTACTTC	CASSSYSYEQYF
TRBV5-4	-	-	14	TRBJ1-1	TGTGCCAGCAGCTTGGACCGGGGGAGGACTGAAGCTTTCTTT	CASSLDRGRTEAFF
TRBV5-4	-	-	14	TRBJ1-1	TGTGCCAGCAGCTTGGTGGGGAGGGGAACTGAAGCTTTCTTT	CASSLVGRGTEAFF
TRBV4-3	TRBD2	-	15	TRBJ2-3	TGCGCCAGCGACCGACTAGCGGGACACACAGATACGCAGTATTTT	CASDRLAGHTDTQYF
TRBV28	TRBD1	-	14	TRBJ2-7	TGTGCCAGCAACATCCCAGACAGGGCCTACGAGCAGTACTTC	CASNIPDRAYEQYF
TRBV30	TRBD1	-	14	TRBJ1-5	TGTGCCGGAAGTTCGGACAGGGACGATCAGCCCCAGCATTTT	CAGSSDRDDQPQHF
TRBV4-2	-	few	15	TRBJ1-5	TGTGCCAGCAGCCAAGATTTGGGCACGAATCAGCCCCAGCATTTT	CASSQDLGTNQPQHF
TRBV21-1	-	-	14	TRBJ2-5	TGTGCCAGCATCACTGTTGGCAGTACCCAGACCCAGTACTTC	CASITVGSTQTQYF
TRBV28	-	-	14	TRBJ2-7	TGTGCCAGCAGGGGGTCTACAGGATTTACCGAGCAGTACTTC	CASRGSTGFTEQYF
TRBV19	-	once	18	TRBJ1-2	TGTGCCAGTAGTTCGAACTTCGGACTCCGGTCGGGGCACTATGGCTACACCTTC	CASSSNFGLRSGHYGYTF
TRBV11-1	-	-	10	TRBJ2-7	TGTGCCAGCAGCTGCTACGAGCAGTACTTC	CASSCYEQYF
TRBV5-4	TRBD2	-	15	TRBJ2-1	TGTGCCAGTAGGTCGGCGGGAGGCCCTGGAAATGAGCAGTTCTTC	CASRSAGGPGNEQFF
TRBV7-2	-	few	15	TRBJ2-5	TGTGCCAGCAGCTTAGCCAGGGGCGATGGGGAGACCCAGTACTTC	CASSLARGDGETQYF
TRBV4-1	-	-	16	TRBJ1-4	TGCGCCAGCAGCCAAGATCACGGGGCAACTAATGAAAAACTGTTTTTT	CASSQDHGATNEKLFF
TRBV7-9	-	few	13	TRBJ2-3	TGTGCCAGCAGCTTAGCGACCGGTGGAACGCAGTATTTT	CASSLATGGTQYF
TRBV19	-	-	12	TRBJ1-2	TGTGCCACCTTACAGGGCCGTTATGGCTACACCTTC	CATLQGRYGYTF